Below are 23 T cell receptor beta chains sequenced from a single sample in a study of regulatory T cells in long-lasting Graves disease. Time point noted: persistent/refractory GD, antithyroid drugs over 5 years with positive TRAb. The authors made the TCR library using RNA they extracted from PBMCs. TCR beta libraries were built with iRepertoire HTBI primers and Arm-PCR of CDR3 regions. TCRdb reprocessed the multiplex PCR reads with MiXCR, giving one entry per CDR3 protein. The sample lists around 460,000 distinct CDR3 sequences, 20% to 25% occurring once. This material consisted of peripheral blood mononuclear cells (PBMCs), taken when the disease was refractory, from a patient treated with antithyroid drugs. These TCRs come from a female donor with Graves disease.

This clonotype occurred a few times. The V gene is TRBV7-2, the J gene TRBJ2-5, with D perhaps matching TRBD1 (6 bases). The CDR3 runs 14 residues. Trimming cost V 4 bases and J 2 bases, with 11 bases left between them. CDR1 is SGHTA and CDR2 is FQGNSA in the germline V gene. The CDR3 bases are TGTGCCAGCAGCTCCAGACAGGAACAAGAGACCCAGTACTTC. It codes for CASSSRQEQETQYF.

The chain links TRBV5-1 to TRBJ2-7; either TRBD1 or TRBD2 may fit D (5 bases each). Germline V gene sequence: CDR1 SGHRS, CDR2 YFSETQ. V was cut by 6 bases and J by 0 bases, with 13 bases left in between. The CDR3 is 14 residues long. This chain's CDR3 is CASMKGTASYEQYF. The CDR3 DNA follows: TGCGCCAGCATGAAAGGGACGGCCTCCTACGAGCAGTACTTC.

This clonotype was observed at least ten times. The chain has TRBV12-3 or TRBV12-4 and TRBJ1-1; 10 bases fit TRBD1. There are 14 residues in the CDR3. V lost 7 bases, J lost 4 bases, and 6 bases stayed unmatched. The CDR3 DNA reads as TGTGCCAGCACCACGGGACAGGGGATCACTGAAGCTTTCTTT. The encoded protein is CASTTGQGITEAFF.

This clonotype turned up a few times. This rearrangement joins TRBV6-9 to TRBJ2-7; a weak D match, TRBD1 (6 bases). CDR1 and CDR2 from the germline V gene are MNHGY and SVAAGI. The CDR3 is 12 residues long. Trimming took 3 bases from V and 5 from J, leaving 8 bases between them. CDR3 bases: TGTGCCAGCAGTTACAGGGGCCACGAGCAGTACTTC. Amino acids: CASSYRGHEQYF.

This clonotype was counted only a few times. CDR3 protein: CASSLSVSYEQYF. CDR3 in DNA: TGTGCCAGCAGCTTATCTGTCAGTTACGAGCAGTACTTC. The J gene is TRBJ2-7, the V gene TRBV7-6; D gene unclear. With 2 bases removed from V and 4 bases from J, the gap between germline ends came to 9 bases. CDR1 and CDR2 (germline): SGHVS, FNYEAQ. This CDR3 contains 13 residues.

The chain employs TRBV6-1 and TRBJ2-7, with D perhaps TRBD1 or TRBD2 (5 bases each). The germline V and J ends were trimmed by 7 bases and 3 bases, with 13 bases remaining between them. Germline CDR1 and CDR2: MNHNS and SASEGT. This CDR3 contains 13 residues. The CDR3 region is CASNPGRRYEQYF. CDR3 coding DNA: TGTGCCAGCAATCCGGGACGACGCTACGAGCAGTACTTC.

V and J are TRBV11-2 and TRBJ2-7; D uncertain. The CDR3 covers 13 residues. CDR1 SGHAT and CDR2 FQNNGV come from the germline V gene. V dropped 0 bases and J dropped 5 bases, with 8 bases sitting between them. DNA of the CDR3: TGTGCCAGCAGCTTAGAACGGGTCCACGAGCAGTACTTC. Protein sequence: CASSLERVHEQYF.

The chain carries TRBV13 and TRBJ2-7, with 11 bases matching TRBD2. CDR1 and CDR2 (germline): PRHDT, FYEKMQ (reference sequence). The CDR3 spans 15 residues. Germline trimming cut 6 bases from V and 4 bases from J; bases unmatched to any gene: 8. The chain's CDR3 is CASSRTSGSAYEQYF. In nucleotides, the CDR3 is TGTGCCAGCAGTCGCACTAGCGGGAGCGCATACGAGCAGTACTTC.

This clonotype was observed at least ten times. V gene TRBV2 combines with J gene TRBJ2-7, with D possibly being TRBD1 (5 bases). Trimming took off 1 base at V and 2 bases at J, with 9 bases between the two ends. Germline V gene data show CDR1 as SNHLY and CDR2 as FYNNEI. This CDR3 has 14 amino acids. The CDR3 DNA is TGTGCCAGCAGTGAAGAGAGACAGACCTACGAGCAGTACTTC. It encodes CASSEERQTYEQYF. Using reference TRBV2 and TRBJ2-7 for the parts outside the CDR3, the full variable domain is EPEVTQTPSHQVTQMGQEVILRCVPISNHLYFYWYRQILGQKVEFLVSFYNNEISEKSEIFDDQFSVERPDGSNFTLKIRSTKLEDSAMYFCASSEERQTYEQYFGPGTRLTVT.

This clonotype was detected many times. This rearrangement joins TRBV28 to TRBJ1-2, with 8 positions matching TRBD1. The CDR3 covers 16 residues. Germline loops: CDR1 MDHEN, CDR2 SYDVKM. V lost 6 bases, J lost 3 bases, and 12 bases stayed unmatched. Here the CDR3 DNA reads TGTGCCAGCAGCCAGCCCGGACAGGGAAGGGACTATGGCTACACCTTC. Translating gives CASSQPGQGRDYGYTF.

Many counts were recorded for this clonotype. The J gene is TRBJ2-3, the V gene TRBV12-3 or TRBV12-4; D may be TRBD2 (5 bases). V lost 3 bases, J lost 0 bases, and 10 bases lay in between. This CDR3 region has 15 residues. The CDR3 loop reads CASSLRELSTDTQYF. The CDR3 DNA reads TGTGCCAGCAGTTTGAGGGAGCTAAGCACAGATACGCAGTATTTT.

This clonotype was seen a handful of times. The J gene is TRBJ2-7, the V gene TRBV6-1, with D possibly TRBD2 on 6 matching bases. The CDR3 is 13 residues long. Germline lookup yields CDR1 MNHNS and CDR2 SASEGT. Trimming removed 8 bases at V and 0 bases at J, with 11 bases between. Here the CDR3 DNA reads TGTGCCAGCCGCGCAGCGGGCTCCTACGAGCAGTACTTC. The encoded protein is CASRAAGSYEQYF.

In its sample, this clonotype was seen many times. The rearrangement joins TRBV7-9 to TRBJ1-4, with a weak D call TRBD1 (5 bases). V lost 5 bases and J 3 bases, leaving 7 bases between the germline ends. Germline values: CDR1 SEHNR, CDR2 FQNEAQ (reference sequence). The CDR3 spans 13 residues. The CDR3 sequence: CASSGGPNEKLFF. The CDR3 coding sequence is TGTGCCAGCAGCGGGGGTCCTAATGAAAAACTGTTTTTT.

The chain uses TRBV11-3 and TRBJ2-1; 7 positions match TRBD1. Germline CDR1 and CDR2: SGHNT and YENEEA. The length of the CDR3 is 13 residues. The V segment lost 5 bases and the J segment 5 bases; nucleotides outside the gene matches: 3. The CDR3 DNA reads as TGTGCCAGCAGCCCAGGGACAGACAATGAGCAGTTCTTC. Its translation is CASSPGTDNEQFF.

This sequence joins TRBV12-3 or TRBV12-4 and TRBJ2-3; 11 nucleotides match TRBD1. The V segment lost 1 base and the J segment 3 bases; nucleotides outside the gene matches: 6. This CDR3 has 17 amino acids. The CDR3 sequence: CASSLGTGGALTDTQYF. CDR3 in DNA: TGTGCCAGCAGTTTAGGGACAGGGGGCGCATTAACAGATACGCAGTATTTT.

This clonotype was detected ten times or more. V gene TRBV5-1 combines with J gene TRBJ2-7; TRBD2 might be the D (5 bases). Trimming stripped 0 bases from V and 1 base from J, with 8 bases between. This CDR3 comprises 14 residues. Germline V gene data show CDR1 as SGHRS and CDR2 as YFSETQ. In DNA, the CDR3 is TGCGCCAGCAGCTTGGATGGGGAGTCCTACGAGCAGTACTTC. As protein: CASSLDGESYEQYF.

This clonotype was observed a single time. Mismatch with germline at one junction end may stem from a read error. This chain links TRBV5-5 with TRBJ1-4, with D perhaps TRBD1 (6 bases). This CDR3 region has 15 residues. From germline, CDR1 is SGHKS and CDR2 YYEKEE (reference sequence). The CDR3 here is CASSLWVTGNEKPFF. In nucleotides, the CDR3 is TGTGCCAGCAGCTTATGGGTAACAGGGAATGAAAAACCGTTTTTT.

This rearrangement joins TRBV20-1 to TRBJ2-2; D tentatively reads TRBD1 or TRBD2 (5 bases each). V was shortened by 1 base and J by 4 bases, with 13 bases between the two germline ends. The germline V gene has CDR1 DFQATT and CDR2 SNEGSKA (reference sequence). This CDR3 spans 15 amino acids. CDR3 bases: TGCAGTGCTAGAGCCCTGAGGGGACCCACCGGGGAGCTGTTTTTT. Translating gives CSARALRGPTGELFF.

This clonotype showed up many times. The chain uses TRBV28 and TRBJ2-2; 7 bases map to TRBD2. J was trimmed by 1 base and V by 9 bases; bases with no gene match: 5. The CDR3 has 14 amino acids. Germline V CDR1 and CDR2: MDHEN, SYDVKM. This CDR3 is CASRLAENTGELFF. CDR3 DNA: TGTGCCAGTCGGCTAGCGGAGAACACCGGGGAGCTGTTTTTT.

The rearrangement joins TRBV28 to TRBJ2-1; no clear D. There are 13 residues in the CDR3. Germline lookup yields CDR1 MDHEN and CDR2 SYDVKM. Trimming shortened V by 10 bases and J by 0 bases, and 10 bases separated the two germline ends. The CDR3 region has the DNA TGTGCCACCGCGACGAGCTCCTACAATGAGCAGTTCTTC. Translating gives CATATSSYNEQFF.

There are many counts of this clonotype. The chain carries TRBV28 and TRBJ1-1; TRBD1 might be the D (6 bases). CDR1 is MDHEN, CDR2 SYDVKM, per germline. This CDR3 contains 15 residues. V was clipped by 8 bases and J by 1 base, with 17 bases between them. CDR3 in amino acids: CASPPGGGPNTEAFF. Here the CDR3 DNA reads TGTGCCAGCCCTCCCGGGGGCGGACCGAACACTGAAGCTTTCTTT.

The chain has TRBV19 and TRBJ1-1; the D is unclear. Trimming pared 1 base from V and 3 bases from J, leaving 12 bases between. CDR1 is LNHDA and CDR2 is SQIVND in the germline V gene (reference sequence). This CDR3 is built from 15 residues. CDR3 sequence (DNA): TGTGCCAGTAGTATAGGGGATGTGAGATACACTGAAGCTTTCTTT. It specifies CASSIGDVRYTEAFF.

This chain links TRBV20-1 with TRBJ1-5, with TRBD1 identical over 8 bases. Germline lookup yields CDR1 DFQATT and CDR2 SNEGSKA (reference sequence). This CDR3 has 16 residues. With 5 bases clipped from V and 6 bases from J, the junction kept 15 bases outside the gene matches. The CDR3 is CSAGRSDRVVGQPQHF. The CDR3 region has the DNA TGCAGTGCTGGTCGGTCGGACAGGGTTGTAGGTCAGCCCCAGCATTTT.